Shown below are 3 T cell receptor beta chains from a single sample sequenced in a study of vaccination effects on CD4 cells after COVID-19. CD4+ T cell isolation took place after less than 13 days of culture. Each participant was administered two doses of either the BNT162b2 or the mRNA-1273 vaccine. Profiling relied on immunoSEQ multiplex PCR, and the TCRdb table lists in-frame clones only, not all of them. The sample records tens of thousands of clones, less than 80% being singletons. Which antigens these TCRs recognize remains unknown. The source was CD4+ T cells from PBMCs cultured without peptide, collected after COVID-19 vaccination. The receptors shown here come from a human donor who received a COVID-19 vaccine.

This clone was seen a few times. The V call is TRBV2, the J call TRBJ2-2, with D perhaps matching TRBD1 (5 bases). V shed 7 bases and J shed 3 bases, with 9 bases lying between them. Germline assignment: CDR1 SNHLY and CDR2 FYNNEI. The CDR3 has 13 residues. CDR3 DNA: TGTGCCAGCAACACAGGATACACCGGGGAGCTGTTTTTT. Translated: CASNTGYTGELFF.

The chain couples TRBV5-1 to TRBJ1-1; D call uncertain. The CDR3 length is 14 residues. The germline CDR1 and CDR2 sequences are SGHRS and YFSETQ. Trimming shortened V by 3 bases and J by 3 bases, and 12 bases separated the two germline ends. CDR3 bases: TGCGCCAGCAGCTCAGTACCCGGGGACACTGAAGCTTTCTTT. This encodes CASSSVPGDTEAFF.

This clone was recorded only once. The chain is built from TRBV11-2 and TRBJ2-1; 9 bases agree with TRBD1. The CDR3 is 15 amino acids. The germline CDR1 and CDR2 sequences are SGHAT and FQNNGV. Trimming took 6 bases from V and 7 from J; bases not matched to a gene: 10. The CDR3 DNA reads TGTGCCAGCAGGCTCCTACAGGGGGCGAGGAATGAGCAGTTCTTC. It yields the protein CASRLLQGARNEQFF.